A selection of T cell receptor beta chains follows, all from one sample in a study of cytomegalovirus exposure and HLA in healthy donors. TCRdb keeps only in-frame clones here, not all; method: immunoSEQ multiplex PCR. Of approximately 170,000 clones in the sample, 84% are singletons; the top ten hold roughly a tenth. Material: PBMCs. These receptor sequences come from a man aged 25 to 45 in good health and CMV-seropositive. The CDR3 runs from the conserved cysteine through the conserved F or W. D genes are given only for firm matches. Clone size is not always given. Where it is, it says once, few, many or a class for expanded clones.

>-|13|TRBV5-1|-|TRBJ1-1
TGCGCCAGCAGCTGGGCCGGGGGCACTGAAGCTTTCTTT
CASSWAGGTEAFF
>TRBD2|15|TRBV7-6|once|TRBJ2-7
TGTGCCAGCAGCCCGTGGACTAGCGGTACCTACGAGCAGTACTTC
CASSPWTSGTYEQYF
>-|13|TRBV19|-|TRBJ2-1
TGTGCCAGTAGTATAGGCGGCTACAATGAGCAGTTCTTC
CASSIGGYNEQFF
>TRBD1|15|TRBV10-3|-|TRBJ2-7
TGTGCCATCAGTGAGTCGAAGGGGGCTTCCTACGAGCAGTACTTC
CAISESKGASYEQYF
>TRBD2|15|TRBV11-2|-|TRBJ2-3
TGTGCCAGCAGCTTAGCGGGGGGTAGCACAGATACGCAGTATTTT
CASSLAGGSTDTQYF
>TRBD1|16|TRBV10-3|-|TRBJ1-1
TGTGCCATCAGTGAGGGCAGGGGGCAACAGAACACTGAAGCTTTCTTT
CAISEGRGQQNTEAFF
>-|13|TRBV5-1|-|TRBJ2-7
TGCGCCAGCAACCAGGGGGGCACCTACGAGCAGTACTTC
CASNQGGTYEQYF
>TRBD2|15|TRBV6-5|-|TRBJ2-1
TGTGCCAGCAGGTACACTAGCGGGAGGGGCGATGAGCAGTTCTTC
CASRYTSGRGDEQFF
>TRBD2|14|TRBV18|-|TRBJ2-7
TGTGCCAGCTCACCACCGGGACTAGGGTACGAGCAGTACTTC
CASSPPGLGYEQYF
>-|11|TRBV2|-|TRBJ2-2
TGTGCCAGCAGGGGGGGCGGGGAGCTGTTTTTT
CASRGGGELFF
>TRBD1|14|TRBV30|-|TRBJ1-5
TGTGCCTTCGCCTTTTGGGGACAGGATCAGCCCCAGCATTTT
CAFAFWGQDQPQHF
>TRBD1|18|TRBV2|-|TRBJ2-3
TGTGCCAGCAGTGTCTTGATATTTCGGGGACAGGGGGCAGATACGCAGTATTTT
CASSVLIFRGQGADTQYF
>-|16|TRBV4-1|-|TRBJ2-1
TGCGCCAGCAGCCAAATAGGGGGTCTAACCTACAATGAGCAGTTCTTC
CASSQIGGLTYNEQFF
>-|16|TRBV6-1|-|TRBJ1-2
TGTGCCAGCAGTGGACCCAGACAACTTTCTAACTATGGCTACACCTTC
CASSGPRQLSNYGYTF
>TRBD2|16|TRBV27|-|TRBJ2-2
TGTGCCAGCAGTTCATCCGGGACTAGTCACACCGGGGAGCTGTTTTTT
CASSSSGTSHTGELFF
>TRBD2|15|TRBV6-5|-|TRBJ2-3
TGTGCCAGCACGGGTGAGCGGGGGGGCACAGATACGCAGTATTTT
CASTGERGGTDTQYF
>TRBD1|18|TRBV11-2|-|TRBJ2-2
TGTGCCAGCAGCCCCGGGACAGGGGGTCCTAGGGACACCGGGGAGCTGTTTTTT
CASSPGTGGPRDTGELFF
>-|10|TRBV2|few|TRBJ1-2
TGTGCCAGCAGCTCCTATGGCTACACCTTC
CASSSYGYTF
>-|15|TRBV7-9|-|TRBJ1-1
TGTGCCAGCACCTCTACAGGGAGGGGAGGTACTGAAGCTTTCTTT
CASTSTGRGGTEAFF
>-|14|TRBV5-3|-|TRBJ2-7
TGTGCCAGAAGTCCCCACATACGCCCCTACGAGCAGTACTTC
CARSPHIRPYEQYF
>TRBD1|14|TRBV5-8|-|TRBJ2-7
TGTGCCAGCAGCTCTCCGACAGGGACCTACGAGCAGTACTTC
CASSSPTGTYEQYF
>-|14|TRBV6-5|-|TRBJ2-7
TGTGCCAGCGGGGGCCGGGGCAGGGCCTACGAGCAGTACTTC
CASGGRGRAYEQYF
>-|12|TRBV28|-|TRBJ2-7
TGTGCCAGCAGTTTCGCAACGGGCGAGCAGTACTTC
CASSFATGEQYF
>TRBD1|14|TRBV9|-|TRBJ1-2
TGTGCCAGCAGCGTAGTGGACAGGGAGAGTGGCTACACCTTC
CASSVVDRESGYTF
>-|11|TRBV20-1|-|TRBJ1-1
TGCAGTGCTTCTGGGGGCCCTGAAGCTTTCTTT
CSASGGPEAFF